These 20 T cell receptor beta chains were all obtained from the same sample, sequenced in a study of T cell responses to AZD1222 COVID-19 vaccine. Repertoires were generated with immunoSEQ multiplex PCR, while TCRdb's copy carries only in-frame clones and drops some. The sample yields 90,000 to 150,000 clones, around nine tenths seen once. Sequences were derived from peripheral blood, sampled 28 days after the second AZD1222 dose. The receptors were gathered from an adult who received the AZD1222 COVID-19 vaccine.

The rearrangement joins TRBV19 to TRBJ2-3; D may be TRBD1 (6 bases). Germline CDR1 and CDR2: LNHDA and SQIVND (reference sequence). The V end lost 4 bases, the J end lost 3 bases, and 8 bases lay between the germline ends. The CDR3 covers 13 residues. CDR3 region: CASSTQGTDTQYF. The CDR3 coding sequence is TGTGCCAGTAGTACCCAGGGGACAGATACGCAGTATTTT.

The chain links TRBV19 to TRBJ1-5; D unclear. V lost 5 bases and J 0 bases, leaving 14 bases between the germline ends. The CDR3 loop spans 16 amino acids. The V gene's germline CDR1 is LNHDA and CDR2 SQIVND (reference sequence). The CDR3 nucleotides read TGTGCCAGTAGTCCCGTGCTCGTGGATAGCAATCAGCCCCAGCATTTT. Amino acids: CASSPVLVDSNQPQHF.

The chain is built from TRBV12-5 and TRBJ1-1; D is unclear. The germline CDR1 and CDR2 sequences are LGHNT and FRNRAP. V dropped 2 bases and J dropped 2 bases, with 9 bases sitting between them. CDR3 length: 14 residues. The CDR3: CASGLSAGNTEAFF. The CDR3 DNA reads TGTGCTAGTGGTTTGTCCGCAGGAAACACTGAAGCTTTCTTT.

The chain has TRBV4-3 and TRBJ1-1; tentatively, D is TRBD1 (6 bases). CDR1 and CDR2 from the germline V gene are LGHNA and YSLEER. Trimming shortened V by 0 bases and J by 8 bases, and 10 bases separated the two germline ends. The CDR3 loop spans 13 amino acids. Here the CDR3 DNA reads TGCGCCAGCAGCCAAGATGGAGACAGGGAAGCTTTCTTT. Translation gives CASSQDGDREAFF.

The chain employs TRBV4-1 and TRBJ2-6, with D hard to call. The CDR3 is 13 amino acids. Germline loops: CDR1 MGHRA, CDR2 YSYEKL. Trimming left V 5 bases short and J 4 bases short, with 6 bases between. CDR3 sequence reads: CASSFRGANVLTF. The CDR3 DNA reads TGCGCCAGCAGCTTCAGGGGGGCCAACGTCCTGACTTTC.

CDR3 DNA: TGTGCCAGCAGTGAAGGATGGGAGGGGTATGGCTACACCTTC. This translates into CASSEGWEGYGYTF. V and J are TRBV25-1 and TRBJ1-2; perhaps TRBD1 as D (5 bases). Germline-derived CDR1 and CDR2 are MGHDK and SYGVNS. V was trimmed by 2 bases and J by 5 bases, leaving 12 bases between them. The CDR3 runs to 14 residues.

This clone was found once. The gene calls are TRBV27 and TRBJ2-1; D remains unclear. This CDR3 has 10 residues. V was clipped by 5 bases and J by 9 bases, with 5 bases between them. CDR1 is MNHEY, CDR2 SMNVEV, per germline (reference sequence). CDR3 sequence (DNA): TGTGCCAGCAGTCCTTTTGAGCAGTTCTTC. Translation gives CASSPFEQFF.

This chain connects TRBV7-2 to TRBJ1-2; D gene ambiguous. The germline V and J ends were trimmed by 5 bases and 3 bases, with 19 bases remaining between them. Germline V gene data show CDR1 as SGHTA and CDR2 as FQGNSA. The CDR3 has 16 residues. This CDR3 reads CASSPITWTDDYGYTF. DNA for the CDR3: TGTGCCAGCAGCCCCATCACCTGGACGGACGACTATGGCTACACCTTC.

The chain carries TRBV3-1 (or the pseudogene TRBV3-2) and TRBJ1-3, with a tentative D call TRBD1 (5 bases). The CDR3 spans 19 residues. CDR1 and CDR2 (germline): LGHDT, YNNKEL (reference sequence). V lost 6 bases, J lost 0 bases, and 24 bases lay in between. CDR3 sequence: CASSELGQGLLLSGNTIYF. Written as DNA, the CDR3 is TGTGCCAGCAGTGAATTGGGGCAGGGACTTCTCCTCTCTGGAAACACCATATATTTT.

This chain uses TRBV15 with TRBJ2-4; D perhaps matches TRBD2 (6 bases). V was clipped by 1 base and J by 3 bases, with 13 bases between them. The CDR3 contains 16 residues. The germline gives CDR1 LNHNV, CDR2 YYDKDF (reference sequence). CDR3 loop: CATSRGSGVGKNIQYF. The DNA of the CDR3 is TGTGCCACCAGCAGAGGATCGGGGGTAGGCAAAAACATTCAGTACTTC.

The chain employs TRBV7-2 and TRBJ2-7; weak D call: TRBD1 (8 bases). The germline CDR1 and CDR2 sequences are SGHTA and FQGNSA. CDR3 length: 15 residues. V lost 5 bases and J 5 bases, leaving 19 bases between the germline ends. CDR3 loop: CASSRTGSGGNEQYF. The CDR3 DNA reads TGTGCCAGCAGCCGGACAGGGTCCGGGGGGAACGAGCAGTACTTC.

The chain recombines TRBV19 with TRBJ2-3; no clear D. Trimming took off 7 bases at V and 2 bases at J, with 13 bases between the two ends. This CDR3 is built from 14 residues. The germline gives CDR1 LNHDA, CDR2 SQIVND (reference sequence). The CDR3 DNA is TGTGCCAGTACCCCTGGCGGATACACAGATACGCAGTATTTT. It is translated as CASTPGGYTDTQYF.

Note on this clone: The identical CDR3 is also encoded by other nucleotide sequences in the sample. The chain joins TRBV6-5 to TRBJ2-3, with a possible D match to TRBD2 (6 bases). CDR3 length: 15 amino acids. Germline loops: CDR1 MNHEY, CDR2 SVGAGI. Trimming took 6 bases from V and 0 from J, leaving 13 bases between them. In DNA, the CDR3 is TGTGCCAGCAGCTGGCGGGGCTCTAGCACAGATACGCAGTATTTT. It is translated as CASSWRGSSTDTQYF.

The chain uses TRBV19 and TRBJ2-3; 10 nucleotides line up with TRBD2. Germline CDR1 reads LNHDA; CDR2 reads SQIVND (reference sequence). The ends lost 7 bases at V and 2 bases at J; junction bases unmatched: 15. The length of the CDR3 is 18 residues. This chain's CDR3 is CASKLRASGGPFTDTQYF. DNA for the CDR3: TGTGCCAGTAAGTTGAGGGCTAGCGGGGGCCCTTTCACAGATACGCAGTATTTT.

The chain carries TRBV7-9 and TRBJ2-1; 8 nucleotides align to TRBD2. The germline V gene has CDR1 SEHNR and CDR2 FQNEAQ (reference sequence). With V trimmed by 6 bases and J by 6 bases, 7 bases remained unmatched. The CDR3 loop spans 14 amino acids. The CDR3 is CASRPGGPGNEQFF. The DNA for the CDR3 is TGTGCCAGCAGACCGGGGGGGCCGGGCAATGAGCAGTTCTTC.

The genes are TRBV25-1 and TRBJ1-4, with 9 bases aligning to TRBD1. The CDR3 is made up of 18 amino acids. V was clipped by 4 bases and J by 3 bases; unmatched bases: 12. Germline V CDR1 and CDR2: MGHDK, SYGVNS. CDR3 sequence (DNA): TGTGCCAGCAGTGGAATCTCCGGGACAGGGATTTCTAATGAAAAACTGTTTTTT. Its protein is CASSGISGTGISNEKLFF.

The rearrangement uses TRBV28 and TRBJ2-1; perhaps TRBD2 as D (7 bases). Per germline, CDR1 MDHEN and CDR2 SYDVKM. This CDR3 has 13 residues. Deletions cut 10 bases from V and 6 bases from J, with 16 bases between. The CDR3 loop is CATWSGGFNEQFF. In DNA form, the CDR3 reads TGTGCCACCTGGTCGGGGGGCTTCAATGAGCAGTTCTTC.

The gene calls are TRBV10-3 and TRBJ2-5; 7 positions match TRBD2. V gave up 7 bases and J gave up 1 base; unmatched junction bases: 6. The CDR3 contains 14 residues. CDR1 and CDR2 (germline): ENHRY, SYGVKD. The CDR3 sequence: CAIKNGGTQETQYF. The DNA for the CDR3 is TGTGCCATCAAGAACGGGGGGACCCAAGAGACCCAGTACTTC.

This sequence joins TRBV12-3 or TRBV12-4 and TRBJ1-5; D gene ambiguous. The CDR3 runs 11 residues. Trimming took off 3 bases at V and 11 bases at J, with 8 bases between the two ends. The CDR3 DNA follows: TGTGCCAGCAGTTTCGAGTCCGCCCAGCATTTT. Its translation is CASSFESAQHF.

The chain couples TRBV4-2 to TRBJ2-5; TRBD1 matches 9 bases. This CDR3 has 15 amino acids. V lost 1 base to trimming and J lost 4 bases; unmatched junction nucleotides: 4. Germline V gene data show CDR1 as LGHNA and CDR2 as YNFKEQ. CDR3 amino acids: CASSQGDRDTETQYF. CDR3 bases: TGTGCCAGCAGCCAAGGGGACAGGGACACAGAGACCCAGTACTTC.